This TCR beta chain was sequenced in a study of blood T cell repertoires in COVID-19. Background on the study: Italy, Spain and the United States were the sources of the convalescent and acute COVID-19 samples. Sample material is recorded as cDNA or gDNA derived from T cells, B-cell-depleted T cells, or PBMCs.

As processed by the authors: From reference gene primer amplification, estimates of nucleated cell counts were derived. Here immunoSEQ multiplex PCR was the method, and the copy in TCRdb shows in-frame clones only, minus some. V, J and clone size were drawn from that table, and D and trimming were deduced from the DNA. The sample contains approximately 38,000 clones, approximately 87% of which appear only once. With 1 base clipped from V and 2 bases from J, the junction kept 4 bases outside the gene matches. From germline, CDR1 is LGHNA and CDR2 YNFKEQ. This CDR3 has 15 amino acids. This clone was counted a few times. Other DNA sequences in this sample translate to the same CDR3.

V is TRBV4-2 and J is TRBJ1-2; TRBD1 aligns across 7 bases. Sequenced material: peripheral blood. The receptor's source is a man in his fifties or sixties with active or convalescent COVID-19. This CDR3 is CASSQVEGQNYGYTF. As DNA, the CDR3 is TGTGCCAGCAGCCAAGTAGAGGGACAGAACTATGGCTACACCTTC.